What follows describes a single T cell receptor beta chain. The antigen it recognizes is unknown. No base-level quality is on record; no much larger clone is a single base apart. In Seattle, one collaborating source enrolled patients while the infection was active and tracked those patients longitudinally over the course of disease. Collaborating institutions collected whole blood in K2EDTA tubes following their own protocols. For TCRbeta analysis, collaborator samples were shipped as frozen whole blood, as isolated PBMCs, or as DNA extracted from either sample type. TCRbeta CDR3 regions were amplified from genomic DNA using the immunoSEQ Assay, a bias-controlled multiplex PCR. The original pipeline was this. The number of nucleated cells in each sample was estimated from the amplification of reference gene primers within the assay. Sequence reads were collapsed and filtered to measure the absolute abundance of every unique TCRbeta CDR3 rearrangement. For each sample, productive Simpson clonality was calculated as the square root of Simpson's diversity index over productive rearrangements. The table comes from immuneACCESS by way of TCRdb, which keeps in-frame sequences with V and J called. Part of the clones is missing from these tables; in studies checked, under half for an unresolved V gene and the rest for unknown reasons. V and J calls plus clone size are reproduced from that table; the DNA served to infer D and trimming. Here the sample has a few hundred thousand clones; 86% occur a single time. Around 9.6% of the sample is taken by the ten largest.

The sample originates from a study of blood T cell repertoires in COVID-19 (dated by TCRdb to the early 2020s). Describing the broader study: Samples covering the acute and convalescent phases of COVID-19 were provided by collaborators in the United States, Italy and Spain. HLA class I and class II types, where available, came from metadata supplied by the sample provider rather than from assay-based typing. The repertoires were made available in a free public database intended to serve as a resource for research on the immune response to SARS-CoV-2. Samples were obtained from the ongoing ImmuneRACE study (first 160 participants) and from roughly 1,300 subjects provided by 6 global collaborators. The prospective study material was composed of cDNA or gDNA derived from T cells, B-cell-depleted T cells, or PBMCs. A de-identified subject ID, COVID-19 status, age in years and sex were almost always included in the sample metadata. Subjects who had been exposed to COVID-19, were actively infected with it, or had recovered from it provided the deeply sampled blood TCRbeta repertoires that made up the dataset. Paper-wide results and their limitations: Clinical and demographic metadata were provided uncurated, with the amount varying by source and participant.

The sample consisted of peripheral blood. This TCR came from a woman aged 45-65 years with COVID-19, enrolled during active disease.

The CDR3 loop reads CASSFRVNEQFF. In nucleotides, the sequence is TGTGCCAGCAGTTTCAGGGTCAATGAGCAGTTCTTC. The chain joins TRBV2 to TRBJ2-1; matching of 5 bases hints at TRBD1 as the D gene. CDR1 SNHLY and CDR2 FYNNEI are derived from the germline V gene. V is cut by 5 bases and J by 6 bases, and the space between the germline ends is 8 bases. From the cysteine through the phenylalanine, the CDR3 covers 12 amino acids. The kept DNA is CDR3 alone, 36 bases in frame from the first base.